Each of the 10 T cell receptor beta chains below was sequenced from the same sample in a study of blood T cells in healthy people across ages. Through a sample-barcoded 5' primer and a J-beta primer mix, a second PCR was run for about 7 to 12 cycles. TCRdb used MiXCR to reprocess the 5' RACE reads, holding one entry per CDR3 protein. The sample lists 1,100,000 or so distinct CDR3 sequences; 35% to 50% were seen once. The material sequenced was blood. The origin of the receptors is a woman aged 55-69 years in good health.

This clonotype was recorded a few times. The chain has TRBV30 and TRBJ2-5; unclear D gene. TRBJ2-7 explains the end of the DNA better; the J call may be wrong. The CDR3 is 14 amino acids. Germline assignment: CDR1 GTSNPN and CDR2 SVGIG (reference sequence). The CDR3 sequence: CAWSPRVAVYEQYF. The CDR3 DNA sequence: TGTGCCTGGAGTCCCCGGGTCGCGGTTTACGAGCAGTACTTC.

This sequence joins TRBV15 and TRBJ2-3; D is uncertain. V lost 0 bases to trimming and J lost 3 bases, with 10 bases between them. There are 15 residues in the CDR3. Germline-derived CDR1 and CDR2 are LNHNV and YYDKDF (reference sequence). The CDR3 region is CATSRDEAATDTQYF. CDR3 nucleotide sequence: TGTGCCACCAGCAGAGATGAGGCAGCAACAGATACGCAGTATTTT.

The chain employs TRBV9 and TRBJ2-3, with TRBD2 as a possible D gene (6 bases). V gave up 0 bases and J gave up 0 bases, with 14 bases separating them. The CDR3 sequence is 17 residues long. Germline V lookup: CDR1 SGDLS, CDR2 YYNGEE. This chain's CDR3 is CASSVDAGSLSTDTQYF. The CDR3 DNA is TGTGCCAGCAGCGTAGACGCCGGGAGTTTGAGCACAGATACGCAGTATTTT.

This clonotype was detected a few times. The rearrangement uses TRBV20-1 and TRBJ2-7; D is perhaps TRBD1 (5 bases). Germline CDR1 DFQATT, CDR2 SNEGSKA (reference sequence). This CDR3 has 16 residues. The ends were cut back, 0 bases at V and 3 bases at J, with 18 bases in the middle. The CDR3 reads CSARDLGNRLFYEQYF. CDR3 nucleotide sequence: TGCAGTGCTAGAGATCTCGGTAACAGGCTCTTCTACGAGCAGTACTTC.

The chain joins TRBV6-6 to TRBJ1-2, with D tentatively TRBD1 (6 bases). This CDR3 comprises 14 residues. The V gene lost 8 bases and the J gene lost 4 bases, with 17 bases spanning the gap. Germline-derived CDR1 and CDR2 are MNHNY and SVGAGI (reference sequence). CDR3 amino acids: CASREAGAGYGYTF. CDR3 in DNA: TGTGCCAGCCGGGAGGCAGGGGCGGGCTATGGCTACACCTTC.

The J gene is TRBJ2-7, the V gene TRBV5-1; D is uncertain. The germline V and J ends were trimmed by 0 bases and 5 bases, with 9 bases remaining between them. Germline loops: CDR1 SGHRS, CDR2 YFSETQ. The CDR3 extends over 13 amino acids. The CDR3: CASSLGVPNEQYF. The DNA of the CDR3 is TGCGCCAGCAGCTTGGGGGTTCCCAACGAGCAGTACTTC.

This clonotype has just a few counts. The CDR3 DNA is TGCAGTGCTAGAGTAGGACTAGCGGGGACCTACGAGCAGTACTTC. Protein sequence: CSARVGLAGTYEQYF. This sequence joins TRBV20-1 and TRBJ2-7; 12 nucleotides align to TRBD2. Germline-derived CDR1 and CDR2 are DFQATT and SNEGSKA (reference sequence). The CDR3 spans 15 residues. After removal of 1 base from V and 2 bases from J, the junction contained 3 bases not matched to a gene.

This clonotype has ten or more counts. This chain joins TRBV12-3 or TRBV12-4 and TRBJ2-1; no clear D gene. Trimming took off 6 bases at V and 7 bases at J, with 7 bases between the two ends. This CDR3 has 11 amino acids. The CDR3 sequence is CASSFRNEQFF. The CDR3 bases are TGTGCCAGCAGCTTTCGGAATGAGCAGTTCTTC.

The chain couples TRBV10-3 to TRBJ2-7; possible D gene TRBD2, 6 bases. The J call is in doubt because the DNA end fits TRBJ2-5 better. CDR1 is ENHRY, CDR2 SYGVKD, per germline. The CDR3 is 15 residues long. The CDR3 reads CAISESLGGDRTQYF. The CDR3 coding sequence is TGTGCCATCAGTGAGTCCTTAGGAGGGGACCGGACCCAGTACTTC.

V and J are TRBV28 and TRBJ2-7, with 10 bases aligning to TRBD1. The ends lost 5 bases at V and 1 base at J; junction bases unmatched: 5. Germline CDR1 is MDHEN and CDR2 is SYDVKM. The CDR3 sequence is 15 residues long. In nucleotides, the CDR3 is TGTGCCAGCAGTCCCGGGACAGGGGTATCCTACGAGCAGTACTTC. This encodes CASSPGTGVSYEQYF. Full variable domain (rest looked up from reference TRBV28 and TRBJ2-7): DVKVTQSSRYLVKRTGEKVFLECVQDMDHENMFWYRQDPGLGLRLIYFSYDVKMKEKGDIPEGYSVSREKKERFSLILESASTNQTSMYLCASSPGTGVSYEQYFGPGTRLTVT.